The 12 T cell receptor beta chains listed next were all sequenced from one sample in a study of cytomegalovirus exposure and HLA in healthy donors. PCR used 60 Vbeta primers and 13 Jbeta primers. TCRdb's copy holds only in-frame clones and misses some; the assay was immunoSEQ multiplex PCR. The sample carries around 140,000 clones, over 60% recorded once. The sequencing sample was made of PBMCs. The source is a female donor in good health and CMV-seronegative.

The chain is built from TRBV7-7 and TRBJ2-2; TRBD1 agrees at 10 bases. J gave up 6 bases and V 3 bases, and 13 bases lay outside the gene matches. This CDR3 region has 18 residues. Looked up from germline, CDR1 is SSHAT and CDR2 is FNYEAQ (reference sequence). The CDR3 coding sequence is TGTGCCAGCAGCTTTTTACCCCCCGGGACAGGGGATGCCGGGGAGCTGTTTTTT. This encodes CASSFLPPGTGDAGELFF.

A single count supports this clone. The CDR3 sequence is CASSHAYEQYF. CDR3 nucleotides: TGTGCCAGCAGCCACGCCTACGAGCAGTACTTC. This chain connects TRBV28 to TRBJ2-5; D gene ambiguous. The end of the DNA is better explained by TRBJ2-7, so the J call may be wrong. Germline V gene lookup returns CDR1 MDHEN and CDR2 SYDVKM. The CDR3 runs to 11 residues.

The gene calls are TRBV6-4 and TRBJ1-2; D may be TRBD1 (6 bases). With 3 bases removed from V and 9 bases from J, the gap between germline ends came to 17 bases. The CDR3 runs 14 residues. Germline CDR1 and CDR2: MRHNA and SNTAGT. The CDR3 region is CASSEGAGLVRYTF. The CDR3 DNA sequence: TGTGCCAGCAGTGAGGGGGCCGGCTTGGTCCGCTACACCTTC.

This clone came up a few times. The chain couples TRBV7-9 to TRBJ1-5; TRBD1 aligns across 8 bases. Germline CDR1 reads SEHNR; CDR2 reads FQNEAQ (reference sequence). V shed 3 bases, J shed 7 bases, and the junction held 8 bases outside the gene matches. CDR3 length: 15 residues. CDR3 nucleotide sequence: TGTGCCAGCAGCTTCAGACAGGGGAACGACCAGCCCCAGCATTTT. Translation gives CASSFRQGNDQPQHF.

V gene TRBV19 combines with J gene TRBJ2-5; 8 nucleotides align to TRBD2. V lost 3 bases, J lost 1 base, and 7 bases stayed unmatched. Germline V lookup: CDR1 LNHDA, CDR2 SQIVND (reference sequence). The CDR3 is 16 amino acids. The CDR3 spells CASSISGGGSQETQYF. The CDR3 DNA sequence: TGTGCCAGTAGTATCTCCGGGGGGGGCTCCCAAGAGACCCAGTACTTC. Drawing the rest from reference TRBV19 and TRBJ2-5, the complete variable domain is DGGITQSPKYLFRKEGQNVTLSCEQNLNHDAMYWYRQDPGQGLRLIYYSQIVNDFQKGDIAEGYSVSREKKESFPLTVTSAQKNPTAFYLCASSISGGGSQETQYFGPGTRLLVL.

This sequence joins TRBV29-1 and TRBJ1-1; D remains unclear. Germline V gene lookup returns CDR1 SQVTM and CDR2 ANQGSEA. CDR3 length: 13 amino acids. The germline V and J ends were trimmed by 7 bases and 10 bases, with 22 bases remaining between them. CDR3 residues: CSALPVEDRGAFF. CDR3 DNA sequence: TGCAGCGCCCTCCCGGTAGAGGACCGGGGAGCTTTCTTT. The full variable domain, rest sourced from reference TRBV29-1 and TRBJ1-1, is SAVISQKPSRDICQRGTSLTIQCQVDSQVTMMFWYRQQPGQSLTLIATANQGSEATYESGFVIDKFPISRPNLTFSTLTVSNMSPEDSSIYLCSALPVEDRGAFFGQGTRLTVV.

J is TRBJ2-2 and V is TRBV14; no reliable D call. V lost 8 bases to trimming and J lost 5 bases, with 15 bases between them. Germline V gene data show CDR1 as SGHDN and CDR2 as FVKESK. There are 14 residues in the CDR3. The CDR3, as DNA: TGTGCCAGCCGCCCGGTTCTGAGAACCGGGGAGCTGTTTTTT. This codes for CASRPVLRTGELFF.

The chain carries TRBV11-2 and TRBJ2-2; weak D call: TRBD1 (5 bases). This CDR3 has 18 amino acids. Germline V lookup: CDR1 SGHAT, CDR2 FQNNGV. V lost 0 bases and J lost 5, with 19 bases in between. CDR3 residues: CASSLEIGAGLTTGELFF. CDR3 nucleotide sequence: TGTGCCAGCAGCTTAGAAATAGGGGCAGGGTTGACGACCGGGGAGCTGTTTTTT.

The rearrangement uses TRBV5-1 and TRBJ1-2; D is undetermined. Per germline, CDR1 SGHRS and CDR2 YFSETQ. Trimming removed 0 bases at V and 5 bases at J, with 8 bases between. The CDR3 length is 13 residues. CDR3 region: CASSLDSLYGYTF. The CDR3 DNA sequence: TGCGCCAGCAGCTTGGACAGCCTTTATGGCTACACCTTC.

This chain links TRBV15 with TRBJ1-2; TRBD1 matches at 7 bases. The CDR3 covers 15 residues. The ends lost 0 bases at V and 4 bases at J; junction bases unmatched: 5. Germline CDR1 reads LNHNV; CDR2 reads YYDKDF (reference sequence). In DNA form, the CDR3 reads TGTGCCACCAGCAGAGACGTCCGGGACAGCTATGGCTACACCTTC. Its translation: CATSRDVRDSYGYTF.

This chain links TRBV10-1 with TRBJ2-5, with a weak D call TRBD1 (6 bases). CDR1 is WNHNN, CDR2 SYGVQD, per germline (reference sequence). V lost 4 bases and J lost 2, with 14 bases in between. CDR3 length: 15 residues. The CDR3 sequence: CASSGLARGQETQYF. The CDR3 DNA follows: TGCGCCAGCAGTGGGCTGGCTAGGGGGCAAGAGACCCAGTACTTC.

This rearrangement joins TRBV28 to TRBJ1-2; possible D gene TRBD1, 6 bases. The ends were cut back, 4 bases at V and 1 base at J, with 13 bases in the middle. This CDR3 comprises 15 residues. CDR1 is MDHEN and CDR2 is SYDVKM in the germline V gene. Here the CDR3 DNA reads TGTGCCAGCAGTTGGGACATCCGGCTTAACTATGGCTACACCTTC. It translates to CASSWDIRLNYGYTF.